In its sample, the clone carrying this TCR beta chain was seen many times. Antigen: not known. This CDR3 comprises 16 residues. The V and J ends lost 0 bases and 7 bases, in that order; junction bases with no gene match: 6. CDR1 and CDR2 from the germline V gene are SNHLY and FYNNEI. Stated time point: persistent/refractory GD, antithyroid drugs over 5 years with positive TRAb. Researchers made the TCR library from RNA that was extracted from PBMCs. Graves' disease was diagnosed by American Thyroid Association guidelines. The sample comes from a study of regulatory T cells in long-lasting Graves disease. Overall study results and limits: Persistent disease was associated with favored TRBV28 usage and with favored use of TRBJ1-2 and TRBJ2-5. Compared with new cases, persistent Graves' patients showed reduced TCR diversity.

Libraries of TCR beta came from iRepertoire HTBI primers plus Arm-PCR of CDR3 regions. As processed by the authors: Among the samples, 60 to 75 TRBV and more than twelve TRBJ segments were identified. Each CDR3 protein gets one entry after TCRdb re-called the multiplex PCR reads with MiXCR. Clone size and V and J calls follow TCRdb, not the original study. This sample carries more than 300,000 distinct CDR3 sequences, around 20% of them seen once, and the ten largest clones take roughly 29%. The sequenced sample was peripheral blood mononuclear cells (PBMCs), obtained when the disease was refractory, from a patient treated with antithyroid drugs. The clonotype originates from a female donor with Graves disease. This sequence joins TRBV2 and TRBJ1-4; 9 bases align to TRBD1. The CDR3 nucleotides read TGTGCCAGCAGTGAAGCGATACAGGGGGCGGTTGAAAAACTGTTTTTT. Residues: CASSEAIQGAVEKLFF.